The 19 T cell receptor beta chains listed next were all sequenced from one sample in a study of shared clonotypes between healthy human individuals. Generated by immunoSEQ multiplex PCR, the TCRdb table keeps only in-frame clones and is missing some. The sample shows roughly 680,000 clones, about two thirds of them seen only once. Material for sequencing was memory CD4+ T cells sorted from blood. The sample's subset: CD45RA-negative fraction. The receptors shown here come from a woman in her thirties in good health.

V is TRBV5-1 and J is TRBJ1-1; perhaps TRBD1 as D (5 bases). This CDR3 is built from 15 residues. Germline lookup yields CDR1 SGHRS and CDR2 YFSETQ. Trimming removed 0 bases at V and 6 bases at J, with 15 bases between. The CDR3 DNA is TGCGCCAGCAGCTTGGAAGGACGGGGGAAGGCTGAAGCTTTCTTT. This sequence encodes CASSLEGRGKAEAFF.

The chain recombines TRBV10-3 with TRBJ2-5, with D perhaps given as TRBD1 or TRBD2 (5 bases each). V was cut by 8 bases and J by 5 bases, with 12 bases left in between. This CDR3 has 12 residues. The germline V gene encodes CDR1 ENHRY and CDR2 SYGVKD. CDR3: CAIGTTVETQYF. In DNA form, the CDR3 reads TGTGCCATCGGGACGACGGTGGAGACCCAGTACTTC.

There are a few counts of this clone. The rearrangement uses TRBV7-9 and TRBJ2-2; TRBD2 might be the D (5 bases). CDR3 length equals 15 residues. Germline CDR1 and CDR2: SEHNR and FQNEAQ (reference sequence). Trimming stripped 0 bases from V and 6 bases from J, with 11 bases between. The CDR3 DNA sequence: TGTGCCAGCAGCTTAGCGGGAGCGAATGCCGGGGAGCTGTTTTTT. Translation: CASSLAGANAGELFF.

The rearrangement joins TRBV6-5 to TRBJ2-5; D may match TRBD1 or TRBD2 (5 bases each). Germline V lookup: CDR1 MNHEY, CDR2 SVGAGI. The CDR3 consists of 14 residues. The V gene lost 2 bases and the J gene lost 7 bases, with 14 bases spanning the gap. CDR3 coding DNA: TGTGCCAGCAGTTACAGGGACCCCCTCGGGACCCAGTACTTC. This translates into CASSYRDPLGTQYF.

V gene TRBV5-1 combines with J gene TRBJ2-1; maybe TRBD1 (5 bases). Trimming removed 3 bases at V and 6 bases at J, with 13 bases between. The CDR3 extends over 14 amino acids. The germline CDR1 and CDR2 sequences are SGHRS and YFSETQ. The CDR3 sequence is CASSSSTAGNEQFF. CDR3 nucleotide sequence: TGCGCCAGCAGCTCGTCGACAGCAGGCAATGAGCAGTTCTTC.

This clone was counted a few times. V and J are TRBV4-2 and TRBJ2-7, with D possibly matching TRBD1 (6 bases). The CDR3 consists of 14 residues. V was clipped by 1 base and J by 6 bases, with 13 bases between them. Germline V gene data show CDR1 as LGHNA and CDR2 as YNFKEQ. The CDR3 here is CASSQALQGLEQYF. In DNA form, the CDR3 reads TGTGCCAGCAGCCAAGCACTCCAGGGGCTCGAGCAGTACTTC.

The rearrangement uses TRBV28 and TRBJ2-1, with 11 bases lining up with TRBD2. V shed 4 bases and J 3 bases; nucleotides not matched to a gene: 8. CDR1 is MDHEN and CDR2 is SYDVKM in the germline V gene. This CDR3 is 17 amino acids long. The CDR3 coding sequence is TGTGCCAGCAGTTCACATGAGACTAGCGGGATCTACAATGAGCAGTTCTTC. Encoded protein: CASSSHETSGIYNEQFF.

This clone was recorded at least ten times. This chain connects TRBV7-9 to TRBJ2-5; TRBD1 agrees at 8 bases. This CDR3 is built from 13 residues. The junction had 4 bases not matched to a gene; V was cut back by 8 bases and J by 2 bases. Germline CDR1 and CDR2: SEHNR and FQNEAQ (reference sequence). The CDR3 here is CASVDRVQETQYF. The CDR3 DNA is TGTGCCAGCGTGGACAGGGTACAAGAGACCCAGTACTTC.

The chain employs TRBV25-1 and TRBJ2-7; the D is unclear. This CDR3 comprises 17 residues. V dropped 2 bases and J dropped 1 base, with 18 bases sitting between them. Germline CDR1 is MGHDK and CDR2 is SYGVNS. For the CDR3, the DNA is TGTGCCAGCAGTGAAATAGGCTTGACGGCATCTTCCTACGAGCAGTACTTC. Protein: CASSEIGLTASSYEQYF.

This rearrangement joins TRBV19 to TRBJ2-2; a weak D match, TRBD1 (6 bases). V was cut by 7 bases and J by 4 bases, with 10 bases left in between. The CDR3 length is 13 residues. In germline, CDR1 is LNHDA, CDR2 SQIVND (reference sequence). The CDR3 loop reads CASITGSTGELFF. The CDR3 region has the DNA TGTGCCAGTATTACAGGGAGCACCGGGGAGCTGTTTTTT.

The chain links TRBV19 to TRBJ1-1; TRBD1 aligns across 12 bases. With 9 bases clipped from V and 3 bases from J, the junction kept 8 bases outside the gene matches. Germline values: CDR1 LNHDA, CDR2 SQIVND (reference sequence). The CDR3 runs to 15 residues. CDR3 DNA: TGTGCCAGCAACCCGGGACAGGGGGCTTACACTGAAGCTTTCTTT. Translation: CASNPGQGAYTEAFF.

This chain uses TRBV29-1 with TRBJ1-1; D call uncertain. This CDR3 is 13 amino acids long. The germline V and J ends were trimmed by 7 bases and 4 bases, with 16 bases remaining between them. CDR1 and CDR2 (germline): SQVTM, ANQGSEA. Here the CDR3 reads CSGRRSPGTEAFF. The DNA of the CDR3 is TGCAGCGGCCGAAGGTCCCCGGGCACTGAAGCTTTCTTT.

A word on this clone: The sample holds other DNA sequences that translate to the same CDR3. The chain combines TRBV5-1 with TRBJ1-3; 7 nucleotides line up with TRBD1. This CDR3 has 14 amino acids. J gave up 3 bases and V 4 bases, and 4 bases lay outside the gene matches. CDR1 is SGHRS and CDR2 is YFSETQ in the germline V gene. For the CDR3, the DNA is TGCGCCAGCAGCATGGGGACAGATGGAAACACCATATATTTT. This sequence encodes CASSMGTDGNTIYF. The full variable domain, its missing parts supplied by reference TRBV5-1 and TRBJ1-3, is KAGVTQTPRYLIKTRGQQVTLSCSPISGHRSVSWYQQTPGQGLQFLFEYFSETQRNKGNFPGRFSGRQFSNSRSEMNVSTLELGDSALYLCASSMGTDGNTIYFGEGSWLTVV.

The chain links TRBV29-1 to TRBJ1-1; 8 positions agree with TRBD1. With 5 bases clipped from V and 4 bases from J, the junction kept 9 bases outside the gene matches. The length of the CDR3 is 14 residues. Germline CDR1 SQVTM, CDR2 ANQGSEA. CDR3 amino acids: CSVITQGAFTEAFF. The CDR3 DNA is TGCAGCGTTATAACTCAGGGGGCGTTCACTGAAGCTTTCTTT.

The chain employs TRBV9 and TRBJ1-2, with 9 bases matching TRBD1. J was trimmed by 4 bases and V by 2 bases; bases with no gene match: 6. The CDR3 is 15 residues long. In germline, CDR1 is SGDLS, CDR2 YYNGEE. CDR3 DNA: TGTGCCAGCAGCGTCTCCTCGGGACAGGGCTATGGCTACACCTTC. This codes for CASSVSSGQGYGYTF.

The CDR3 DNA reads as TGTGCCAGCAGCCCCGGTACGGGCGGCTCTGGGGCCAACGTCCTGACTTTC. Its translation is CASSPGTGGSGANVLTF. The chain employs TRBV9 and TRBJ2-6, with D unclear. With 4 bases removed from V and 0 bases from J, the gap between germline ends came to 14 bases. CDR1 and CDR2 from the germline V gene are SGDLS and YYNGEE. This CDR3 contains 17 residues.

This clone was found once. The chain couples TRBV7-9 to TRBJ2-7, with D perhaps assigned TRBD1 or TRBD2 (5 bases each). This CDR3 region has 15 residues. Looked up from germline, CDR1 is SEHNR and CDR2 is FQNEAQ (reference sequence). The V gene lost 4 bases and the J gene lost 0 bases, with 13 bases spanning the gap. CDR3 coding DNA: TGTGCCAGCAGCTCGACAGCGGTTAGCTCCTACGAGCAGTACTTC. It translates to CASSSTAVSSYEQYF.

This chain connects TRBV4-1 to TRBJ2-7; D is ambiguous. Germline V lookup: CDR1 MGHRA, CDR2 YSYEKL. V dropped 3 bases and J dropped 2 bases, with 11 bases sitting between them. CDR3 length: 14 amino acids. Written as DNA, the CDR3 is TGCGCCAGCAGCCAGATTCCCATCACCTACGAGCAGTACTTC. It is translated as CASSQIPITYEQYF.

The J gene is TRBJ1-1, the V gene TRBV5-1, with TRBD1 as a possible D gene (5 bases). Germline CDR1 reads SGHRS; CDR2 reads YFSETQ. The V and J ends lost 2 bases and 1 base respectively, with 9 bases between them. CDR3 length: 14 residues. The CDR3 coding sequence is TGCGCCAGCAGCTTATTCCAGGGGAACACTGAAGCTTTCTTT. Translated, it gives CASSLFQGNTEAFF.